This note documents a single T cell receptor beta chain sequence. The data are from a study of blood T cell repertoires in COVID-19. The wider study: Both acute and convalescent COVID-19 samples were obtained from the United States, Italy and Spain. Nucleic acid was either cDNA or gDNA, and it came from T cells, B-cell-depleted T cells, or PBMCs.

Source study methods: Reference gene primer amplification gave estimated nucleated cell counts. The method was immunoSEQ multiplex PCR; TCRdb's version includes in-frame clones alone and lacks a portion of them. D and trimming were read from the DNA, whereas the V and J calls and clone size are those reported in that table. The data hold about 170,000 clones, with less than 85% observed a single time. The length of the CDR3 is 15 residues. The germline V and J ends were trimmed by 2 bases and 10 bases, with 20 bases remaining between them. The germline V gene encodes CDR1 LNHDA and CDR2 SQIVND (reference sequence).

Sample: peripheral blood. The chain employs TRBV19 and TRBJ1-1; D is unresolved. This receptor was taken from a human donor with acute or convalescent COVID-19. The donor label of this sample is uncertain. CDR3 bases: TGTGCCAGTAGTATATTGGGTCAGGCCCGGCGGGGAGCTTTCTTT. Protein product: CASSILGQARRGAFF. The entire variable domain, with the rest obtained from reference TRBV19 and TRBJ1-1, is as follows: DGGITQSPKYLFRKEGQNVTLSCEQNLNHDAMYWYRQDPGQGLRLIYYSQIVNDFQKGDIAEGYSVSREKKESFPLTVTSAQKNPTAFYLCASSILGQARRGAFFGQGTRLTVV.